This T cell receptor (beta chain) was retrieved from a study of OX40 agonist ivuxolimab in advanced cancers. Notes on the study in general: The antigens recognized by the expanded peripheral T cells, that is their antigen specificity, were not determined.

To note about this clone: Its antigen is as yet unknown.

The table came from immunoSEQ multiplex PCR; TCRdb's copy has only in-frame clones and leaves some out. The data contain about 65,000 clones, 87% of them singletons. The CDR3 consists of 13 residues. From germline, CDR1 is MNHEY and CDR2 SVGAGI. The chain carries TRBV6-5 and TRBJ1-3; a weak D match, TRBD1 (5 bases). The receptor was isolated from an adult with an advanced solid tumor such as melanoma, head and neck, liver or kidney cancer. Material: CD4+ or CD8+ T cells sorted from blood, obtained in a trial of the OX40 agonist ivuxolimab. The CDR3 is CAAQGISGNTIYF. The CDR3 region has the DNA TGTGCTGCTCAGGGAATCTCTGGAAACACCATATATTTT.